This TCR beta chain is from a study of T cell responses to AZD1222 COVID-19 vaccine. Study results and limitations: Donors, mostly white British, included more females; clonal diversity was possibly underestimated. Recipients of two AZD1222 doses showed rising Spike-specific TCR breadth and depth. Along spike, vaccine-associated CD4 TCRs were found throughout, with dominance at 160-218 and 743-854.

TCRdb's copy holds only in-frame clones and misses some; the assay was immunoSEQ multiplex PCR. The sample lists around 100,000 clones, roughly nine tenths occurring once. Details on this clone: Its antigen remains unidentified.

Pooled samples include second doses given at about 4 or 12 weeks. Germline CDR1 SGHRS, CDR2 YFSETQ. The length of the CDR3 is 16 residues. The ends were cut back, 4 bases at V and 0 bases at J, with 14 bases in the middle. The sequence derives from an adult who received the AZD1222 COVID-19 vaccine. V is TRBV5-1 and J is TRBJ2-1; a weak D match, TRBD2 (6 bases). The source was peripheral blood, collected 28 days after the second AZD1222 dose. CDR3 sequence (DNA): TGCGCCAGCAGCAGATTTAGCGGCTTCTCCTACAATGAGCAGTTCTTC. It specifies CASSRFSGFSYNEQFF.